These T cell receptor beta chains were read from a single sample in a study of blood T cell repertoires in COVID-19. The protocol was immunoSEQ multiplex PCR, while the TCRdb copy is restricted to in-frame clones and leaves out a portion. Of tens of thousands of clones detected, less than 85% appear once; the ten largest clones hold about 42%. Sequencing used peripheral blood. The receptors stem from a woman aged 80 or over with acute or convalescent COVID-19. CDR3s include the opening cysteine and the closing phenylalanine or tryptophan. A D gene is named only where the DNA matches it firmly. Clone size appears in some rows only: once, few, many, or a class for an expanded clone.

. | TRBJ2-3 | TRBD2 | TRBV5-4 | CASSTTSGRADTQYF | TGTGCCAGCAGCACCACTAGCGGACGGGCAGATACGCAGTATTTT
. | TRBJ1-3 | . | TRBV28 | CASSLGSGKVHTIYF | TGTGCCAGCAGTCTCGGTTCAGGGAAGGTTCACACCATATATTTT
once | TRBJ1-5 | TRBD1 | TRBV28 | CASSSVTGGTINQPQHF | TGTGCCAGCAGTTCAGTCACAGGGGGGACCATTAATCAGCCCCAGCATTTT
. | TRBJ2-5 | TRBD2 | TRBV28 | CASSLPYSSGGAGETQYF | TGTGCCAGCAGTTTACCCTATTCTAGCGGGGGGGCCGGAGAGACCCAGTACTTC
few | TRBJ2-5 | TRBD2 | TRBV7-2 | CASSLAGLAGAPSVTQYF | TGTGCCAGCAGCTTAGCGGGGCTAGCGGGGGCTCCCTCCGTAACCCAGTACTTC
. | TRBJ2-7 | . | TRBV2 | CASSVNSYEQYF | TGTGCCAGCAGTGTAAACTCCTACGAGCAGTACTTC
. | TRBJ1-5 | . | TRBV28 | CASSFRQGGQPQHF | TGTGCCAGCAGTTTCCGGCAGGGTGGTCAGCCCCAGCATTTT
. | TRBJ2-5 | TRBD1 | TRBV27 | CASSLGQGWIETQYF | TGTGCCAGCAGCCTTGGACAGGGGTGGATTGAGACCCAGTACTTC
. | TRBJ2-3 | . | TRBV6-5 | CASSSSGGRGDTQYF | TGTGCCAGCAGTTCTTCCGGGGGGCGGGGAGATACGCAGTATTTT
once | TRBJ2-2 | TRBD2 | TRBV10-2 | CASSRAAGEVGELFF | TGCGCCAGCAGTCGTGCCGCGGGAGAAGTCGGGGAGCTGTTTTTT
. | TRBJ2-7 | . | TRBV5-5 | CASSLPGSSYEQYF | TGTGCCAGCAGCTTGCCGGGTAGCTCCTACGAGCAGTACTTC
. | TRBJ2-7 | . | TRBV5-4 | CASSLDRDWLYEQYF | TGTGCCAGCAGCTTGGACCGGGACTGGCTCTACGAGCAGTACTTC
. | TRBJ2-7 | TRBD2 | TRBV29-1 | CSVAETSGRAYEQYF | TGCAGCGTTGCAGAGACTAGCGGGAGGGCTTACGAGCAGTACTTC
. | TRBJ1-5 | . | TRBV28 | CASSSGIGYQPQHF | TGTGCCAGCAGTTCAGGGATAGGGTATCAGCCCCAGCATTTT
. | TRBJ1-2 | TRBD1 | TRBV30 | CAWSSQGAAYGYTF | TGTGCCTGGAGTTCACAGGGGGCGGCCTATGGCTACACCTTC
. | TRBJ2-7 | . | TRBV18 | CASSPQGEQYF | TGTGCCAGCTCACCTCAGGGGGAGCAGTACTTC
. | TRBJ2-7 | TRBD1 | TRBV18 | CASSPRQGAMNEQYF | TGTGCCAGCTCACCTAGACAGGGAGCAATGAACGAGCAGTACTTC
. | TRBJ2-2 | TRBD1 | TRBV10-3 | CAINAGTANTGELFF | TGTGCCATCAACGCCGGGACAGCTAACACCGGGGAGCTGTTTTTT
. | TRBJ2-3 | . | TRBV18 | CASFSKNGGQYF | TGTGCCAGCTTCTCTAAGAACGGAGGGCAGTATTTT
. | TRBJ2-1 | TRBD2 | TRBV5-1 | CASSLRVAGGRSYNEQFF | TGCGCCAGCAGCTTGAGGGTAGCGGGGGGCCGTAGCTACAATGAGCAGTTCTTC
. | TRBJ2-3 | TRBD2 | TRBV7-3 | CASSLGRTQYF | TGTGCCAGCAGCCTCGGGAGGACGCAGTATTTT
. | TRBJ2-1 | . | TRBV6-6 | CASSYLLVEQFF | TGTGCCAGCAGTTACCTCCTTGTGGAGCAGTTCTTC
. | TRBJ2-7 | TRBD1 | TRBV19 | CASSSGQGASYEQYF | TGTGCCAGTAGTAGTGGACAGGGGGCATCCTACGAGCAGTACTTC
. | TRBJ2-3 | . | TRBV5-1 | CASSSQFTDTQYF | TGCGCCAGCAGCTCGCAGTTCACAGATACGCAGTATTTT
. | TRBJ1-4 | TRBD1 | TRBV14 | CASSQDRVANEKLFF | TGTGCCAGCAGCCAGGACAGGGTGGCTAATGAAAAACTGTTTTTT
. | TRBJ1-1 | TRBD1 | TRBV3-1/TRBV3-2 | CASSLRTGLGTFF | TGTGCCAGCAGCCTCCGGACAGGGCTCGGTACTTTCTTT
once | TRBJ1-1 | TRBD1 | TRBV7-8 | CASSQPGTGGAGAFF | TGTGCCAGCAGCCAACCCGGGACAGGGGGCGCTGGAGCTTTCTTT
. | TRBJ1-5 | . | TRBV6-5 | CASSPARARQPQHF | TGTGCCAGCAGTCCGGCCAGGGCACGGCAGCCCCAGCATTTT
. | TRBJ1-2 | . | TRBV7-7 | CASSSPGPGTRRRGANYGYTF | TGTGCTAGCAGCTCACCCGGCCCCGGAACGAGGAGAAGAGGAGCTAACTATGGCTACACCTTC
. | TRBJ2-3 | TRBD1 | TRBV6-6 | CASRDRDRGDTQYF | TGTGCCAGCAGAGACCGGGACAGGGGAGATACGCAGTATTTT
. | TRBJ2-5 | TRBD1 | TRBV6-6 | CASRERTGGGETQYF | TGTGCCAGCAGGGAGAGGACAGGGGGCGGGGAGACCCAGTACTTC
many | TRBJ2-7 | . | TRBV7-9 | CASSPPVEGAYEQYF | TGTGCCAGCAGCCCCCCTGTCGAGGGGGCCTACGAGCAGTACTTC
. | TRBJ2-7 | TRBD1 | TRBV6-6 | CASSYGGDRDYEQYF | TGTGCCAGCAGTTACGGGGGGGACAGGGACTACGAGCAGTACTTC
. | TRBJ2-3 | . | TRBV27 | CASSFHNRDSDTQYF | TGTGCCAGCAGTTTCCATAACAGGGATTCAGATACGCAGTATTTT
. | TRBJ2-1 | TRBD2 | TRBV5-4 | CASSFVAGEYNEQFF | TGTGCCAGCAGCTTTGTAGCGGGAGAGTACAATGAGCAGTTCTTC
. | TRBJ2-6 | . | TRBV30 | CAWSGSSGANVLTF | TGTGCCTGGAGTGGCAGCTCTGGGGCCAACGTCCTGACTTTC
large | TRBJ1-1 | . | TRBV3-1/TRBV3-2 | CASSPGGFGPNTEAFF | TGTGCCAGCAGCCCCGGAGGGTTTGGGCCCAACACTGAAGCTTTCTTT
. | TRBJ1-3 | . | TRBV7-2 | CASSLAGTNSGNTIYF | TGTGCCAGCAGCTTAGCAGGCACTAACTCTGGAAACACCATATATTTT
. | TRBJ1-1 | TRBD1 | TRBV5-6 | CASSRGDRGWGTEAFF | TGTGCCAGCAGCCGGGGGGACAGGGGATGGGGCACTGAAGCTTTCTTT
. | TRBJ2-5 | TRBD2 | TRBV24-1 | CATSDLPTSGQETQYF | TGTGCCACCAGTGATTTGCCGACTAGCGGGCAAGAGACCCAGTACTTC
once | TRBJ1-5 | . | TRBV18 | CASSSGQYQPQHF | TGTGCCAGCTCGTCAGGACAGTATCAGCCCCAGCATTTT
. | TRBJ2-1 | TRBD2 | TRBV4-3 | CASSHELGTSGRDEQFF | TGCGCCAGCAGCCATGAGCTGGGGACTAGCGGGAGAGATGAGCAGTTCTTC
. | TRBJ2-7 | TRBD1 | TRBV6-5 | CASSFMGQGMEYEQYF | TGTGCCAGCAGTTTTATGGGACAGGGAATGGAATACGAGCAGTACTTC
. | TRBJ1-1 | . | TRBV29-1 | CSVSGASSTEAFF | TGCAGCGTTTCAGGGGCTTCGAGCACTGAAGCTTTCTTT
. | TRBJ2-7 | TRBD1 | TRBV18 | CASSPGTGGDEQYF | TGTGCCAGCTCACCAGGGACAGGAGGTGACGAGCAGTACTTC
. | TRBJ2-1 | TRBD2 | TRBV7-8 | CASSFREGAGRYNEQFF | TGTGCCAGCAGCTTCCGGGAAGGAGCGGGACGATACAATGAGCAGTTCTTC
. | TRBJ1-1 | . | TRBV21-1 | CASSKECGTSPNTEAFF | TGTGCCAGCAGCAAAGAGTGTGGGACATCTCCCAACACTGAAGCTTTCTTT
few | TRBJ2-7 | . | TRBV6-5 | CASIRQLSNEQYF | TGTGCCAGCATCAGACAGCTGAGCAACGAGCAGTACTTC
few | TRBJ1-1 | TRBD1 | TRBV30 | CAWSPGTGVNTEAFF | TGTGCCTGGAGCCCCGGGACAGGGGTGAACACTGAAGCTTTCTTT
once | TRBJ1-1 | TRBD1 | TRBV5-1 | CASSLEGQALGTEAFF | TGCGCCAGCAGCTTGGAGGGACAGGCTTTAGGCACTGAAGCTTTCTTT
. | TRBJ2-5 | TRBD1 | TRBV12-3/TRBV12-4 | CASSADRVETQYF | TGTGCCAGCAGTGCCGACAGGGTAGAGACCCAGTACTTC
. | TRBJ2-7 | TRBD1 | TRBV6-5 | CASTPVVQGAWEQYF | TGTGCCAGCACCCCGGTGGTCCAGGGGGCTTGGGAGCAGTACTTC
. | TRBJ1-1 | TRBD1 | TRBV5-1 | CASSMGQGYTEAFF | TGCGCCAGCAGCATGGGACAGGGTTACACTGAAGCTTTCTTT
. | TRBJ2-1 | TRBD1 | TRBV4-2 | CASSQAGTDSYNEQFF | TGTGCCAGCAGCCAGGCCGGGACAGACTCCTACAATGAGCAGTTCTTC
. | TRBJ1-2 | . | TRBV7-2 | CASSSQSLGAITF | TGTGCCAGCAGCTCCCAAAGTCTTGGTGCGATCACCTTC
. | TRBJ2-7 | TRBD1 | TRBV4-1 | CASSQVATGEAYEQYF | TGCGCCAGCAGCCAAGTCGCGACAGGGGAGGCCTACGAGCAGTACTTC
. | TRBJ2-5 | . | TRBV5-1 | CASSPRQGGETQYF | TGCGCCAGCAGCCCTCGACAGGGAGGAGAGACCCAGTACTTC